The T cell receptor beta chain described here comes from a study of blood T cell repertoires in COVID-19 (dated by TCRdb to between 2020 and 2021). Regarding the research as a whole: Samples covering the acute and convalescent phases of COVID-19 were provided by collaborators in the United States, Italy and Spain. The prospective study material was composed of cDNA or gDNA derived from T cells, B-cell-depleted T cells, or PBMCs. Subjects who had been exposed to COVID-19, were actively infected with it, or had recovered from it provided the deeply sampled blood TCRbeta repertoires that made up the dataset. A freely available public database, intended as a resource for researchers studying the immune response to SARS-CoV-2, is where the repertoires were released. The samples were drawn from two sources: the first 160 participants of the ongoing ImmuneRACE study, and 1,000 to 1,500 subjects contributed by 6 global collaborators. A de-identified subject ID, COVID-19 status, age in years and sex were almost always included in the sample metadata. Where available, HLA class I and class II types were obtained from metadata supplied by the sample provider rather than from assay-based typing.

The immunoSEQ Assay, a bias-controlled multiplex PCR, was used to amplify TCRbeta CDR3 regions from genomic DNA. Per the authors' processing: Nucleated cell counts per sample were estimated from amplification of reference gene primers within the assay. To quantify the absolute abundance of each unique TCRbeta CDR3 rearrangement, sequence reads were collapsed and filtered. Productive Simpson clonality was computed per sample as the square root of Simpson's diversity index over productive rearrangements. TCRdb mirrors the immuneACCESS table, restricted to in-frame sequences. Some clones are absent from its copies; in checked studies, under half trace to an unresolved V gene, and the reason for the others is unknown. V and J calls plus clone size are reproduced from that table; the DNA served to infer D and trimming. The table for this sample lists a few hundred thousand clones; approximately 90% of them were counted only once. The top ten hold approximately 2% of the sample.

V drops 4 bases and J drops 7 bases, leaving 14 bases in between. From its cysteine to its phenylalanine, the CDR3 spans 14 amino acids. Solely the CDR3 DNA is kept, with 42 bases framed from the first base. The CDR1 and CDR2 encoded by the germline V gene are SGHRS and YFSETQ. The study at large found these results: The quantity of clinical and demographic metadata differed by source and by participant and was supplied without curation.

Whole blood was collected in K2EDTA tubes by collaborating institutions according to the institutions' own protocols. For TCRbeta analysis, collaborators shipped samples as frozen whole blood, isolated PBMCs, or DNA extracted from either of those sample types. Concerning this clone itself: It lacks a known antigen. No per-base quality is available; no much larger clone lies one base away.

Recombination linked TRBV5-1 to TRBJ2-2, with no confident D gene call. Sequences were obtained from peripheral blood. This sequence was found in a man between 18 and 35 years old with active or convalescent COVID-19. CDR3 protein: CASSLDNPYGELFF. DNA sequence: TGCGCCAGCAGCCTCGACAATCCCTACGGGGAGCTGTTTTTT.